This entry concerns a single TCR beta chain. From the RT-PCR reads, TCRdb called clonotypes with MiXCR, one entry per CDR3 protein. The top ten clones hold around 6% of a sample with about a million distinct CDR3 sequences, approximately 18% of them seen once. These data come from a study of patients and donors after allogeneic stem cell transplantation. The CDR3 extends over 13 amino acids. CDR1 is SQVTM and CDR2 is ANQGSEA in the germline V gene. V was trimmed by 4 bases and J by 2 bases, leaving 10 bases between them. This sequence joins TRBV29-1 and TRBJ2-3; D possibly matches TRBD1 or TRBD2 (5 bases each). This TCR came from a human donor who was either an allogeneic HSCT recipient or a stem cell or donor lymphocyte infusion donor (not recorded which). It is not recorded whose cells these are; they may come from a transplant donor. Sample: blood, either unsorted or a sorted T cell fraction (not recorded which). CDR3 protein: CSVALGDTDTQYF. DNA for the CDR3: TGCAGCGTTGCGCTGGGGGACACAGATACGCAGTATTTT.